Below are 26 T cell receptor beta chains sequenced from a single sample in a study of blood T cell repertoires in COVID-19. Using immunoSEQ multiplex PCR, the repertoire was profiled, and TCRdb retains in-frame clones only, with some absent. The sample lists under 80,000 clones, roughly four fifths occurring once. The specimen was peripheral blood. The receptor set was obtained from a man aged 45-65 years with acute or convalescent COVID-19.

This chain joins TRBV10-2 and TRBJ1-5; weak D call: TRBD1 (6 bases). The V end was cut by 4 bases, the J end by 0 bases, with 13 bases between. Per the germline V gene, CDR1 is WSHSY and CDR2 is SAAADI. The CDR3 consists of 16 residues. The CDR3: CASSVETGLSNQPQHF. CDR3 sequence (DNA): TGCGCCAGCAGTGTGGAGACAGGACTTAGCAATCAGCCCCAGCATTTT.

The chain carries TRBV7-9 and TRBJ2-7; weak D call: TRBD2 (6 bases). Germline V gives CDR1 SEHNR, CDR2 FQNEAQ (reference sequence). The V gene lost 7 bases and the J gene lost 5 bases, with 18 bases spanning the gap. CDR3 size: 14 residues. CDR3: CASTPRRDFNEQYF. DNA of the CDR3: TGTGCCAGCACCCCCCGGAGGGATTTCAACGAGCAGTACTTC.

This chain joins TRBV6-1 and TRBJ2-1, with D maybe TRBD1 (6 bases). The CDR3 runs 14 residues. Germline assignment: CDR1 MNHNS and CDR2 SASEGT. Trimming left V 3 bases short and J 4 bases short, with 10 bases between. CDR3 amino acids: CASSEITGYNEQFF. The CDR3 DNA reads as TGTGCCAGCAGTGAGATAACAGGGTACAATGAGCAGTTCTTC.

The J gene is TRBJ2-7, the V gene TRBV24-1; TRBD1 matches 7 bases. Germline CDR1 reads KGHDR; CDR2 reads SFDVKD. Trimming took 6 bases from V and 1 from J; bases not matched to a gene: 5. The CDR3 is 14 amino acids. The CDR3 DNA follows: TGTGCCACCAGTACAGGGGCCGGGTCCTACGAGCAGTACTTC. The encoded protein is CATSTGAGSYEQYF.

The V call is TRBV9, the J call TRBJ1-4; D remains ambiguous. This CDR3 comprises 15 residues. The V end lost 0 bases, the J end lost 0 bases, and 6 bases lay between the germline ends. In germline, CDR1 is SGDLS, CDR2 YYNGEE. In DNA form, the CDR3 reads TGTGCCAGCAGCGTAGCGAGTTCAACTAATGAAAAACTGTTTTTT. Protein product: CASSVASSTNEKLFF. The full variable domain, in which reference TRBV9 and TRBJ1-4 provide the parts outside the CDR3, is DSGVTQTPKHLITATGQRVTLRCSPRSGDLSVYWYQQSLDQGLQFLIQYYNGEERAKGNILERFSAQQFPDLHSELNLSSLELGDSALYFCASSVASSTNEKLFFGSGTQLSVL.

This chain's CDR3 is CASSPRQGASDEQFF. The CDR3 coding sequence is TGTGCCAGCAGCCCACGACAGGGGGCGTCCGATGAGCAGTTCTTC. The V and J genes are TRBV6-5 and TRBJ2-1, with TRBD1 identical over 10 bases. After removal of 6 bases from V and 8 bases from J, the junction contained 10 bases not matched to a gene. The germline CDR1 and CDR2 sequences are MNHEY and SVGAGI. The CDR3 is 15 residues long.

The chain uses TRBV2 and TRBJ2-3; 8 bases map to TRBD2. After removal of 7 bases from V and 4 bases from J, the junction contained 10 bases not matched to a gene. CDR3 size: 15 residues. Germline CDR1 and CDR2: SNHLY and FYNNEI. The CDR3 coding sequence is TGTGCCAGCACTATATCGAGCGGGAGCGCAGATACGCAGTATTTT. This translates into CASTISSGSADTQYF.

V usage is TRBV18 and J usage is TRBJ2-7; no definite D call. The CDR3 has 13 residues. Germline V gives CDR1 KGHSH, CDR2 LQKENI. V gave up 5 bases and J gave up 6 bases, with 14 bases separating them. The CDR3 region is CASSTGIEVEQYF. Here the CDR3 DNA reads TGTGCCAGCTCAACCGGCATCGAGGTCGAGCAGTACTTC.

This clone was counted only a few times. This chain connects TRBV4-3 to TRBJ1-1, with D maybe TRBD1 (6 bases). The germline CDR1 and CDR2 sequences are LGHNA and YSLEER. The CDR3 runs to 16 residues. The V and J ends lost 0 bases and 5 bases respectively, with 16 bases between them. The CDR3 sequence: CASSQDPTGSTTEAFF. The CDR3 coding sequence is TGCGCCAGCAGCCAAGATCCAACAGGGAGCACGACTGAAGCTTTCTTT.

In DNA, the CDR3 is TGTGCCAGCTCACCACGGTCCGGGACAGACTTCTACGAGCAGTACTTC. Translating gives CASSPRSGTDFYEQYF. The V gene is TRBV18, the J gene TRBJ2-7, with TRBD1 matching over 7 bases. The V segment lost 1 base and the J segment 3 bases; nucleotides outside the gene matches: 9. The CDR3 extends over 16 amino acids. The germline CDR1 and CDR2 sequences are KGHSH and LQKENI.

V is TRBV7-9 and J is TRBJ1-5; 9 nucleotides line up with TRBD1. CDR1 and CDR2 (germline): SEHNR, FQNEAQ (reference sequence). This CDR3 has 18 amino acids. J lost 1 base, V lost 1 base, and 8 bases had no gene match. CDR3 nucleotide sequence: TGTGCCAGCAGCTTAGGGACAGGGGTTGATAAGAGCAATCAGCCCCAGCATTTT. Protein product: CASSLGTGVDKSNQPQHF.

The chain is built from TRBV6-5 and TRBJ1-1; 7 bases are shared with TRBD1. The CDR3 covers 12 residues. In germline, CDR1 is MNHEY, CDR2 SVGAGI. V lost 7 bases, J lost 4 bases, and 3 bases stayed unmatched. The CDR3 sequence: CASKGAVTEAFF. The CDR3 DNA is TGTGCCAGCAAGGGGGCGGTCACTGAAGCTTTCTTT.

This chain links TRBV5-5 with TRBJ1-2; D is perhaps TRBD1 (5 bases). In germline, CDR1 is SGHKS, CDR2 YYEKEE (reference sequence). Trimming removed 0 bases from V and 0 bases from J, with 12 bases in between. The CDR3 loop spans 16 amino acids. The CDR3 sequence: CASSLARGTANYGYTF. In DNA, the CDR3 is TGTGCCAGCAGCTTGGCGCGGGGCACCGCTAACTATGGCTACACCTTC.

This chain joins TRBV4-3 and TRBJ2-1, with D perhaps matching TRBD2 (6 bases). CDR3 size: 16 residues. Germline CDR1 and CDR2: LGHNA and YSLEER. Trimming left V 0 bases short and J 8 bases short, with 17 bases between. The CDR3 loop is CASSQDTGGIKHEQFF. CDR3 nucleotide sequence: TGCGCCAGCAGCCAAGATACCGGGGGTATAAAGCATGAGCAGTTCTTC.

The chain uses TRBV21-1 and TRBJ2-2; TRBD1 reflects the table's D call only, with no check against the DNA. TRBV21-1 counts as a pseudogene. This CDR3 contains 17 residues. The chain's CDR3 is CASSTRTGPANTGELFF. The CDR3 DNA sequence: TGTGCCAGCAGCACCCGGACAGGTCCGGCGAACACCGGGGAGCTGTTTTTT.

The chain couples TRBV9 to TRBJ2-2; possibly TRBD2 for D (6 bases). CDR1 SGDLS and CDR2 YYNGEE come from the germline V gene. CDR3 length equals 16 residues. V shed 4 bases and J shed 4 bases, with 17 bases lying between them. The CDR3 sequence is CASSPETSKITGELFF. Written as DNA, the CDR3 is TGTGCCAGCAGCCCGGAGACTAGTAAAATCACCGGGGAGCTGTTTTTT.

This sequence joins TRBV4-2 and TRBJ1-6, with D tentatively TRBD1 (5 bases). The germline V gene encodes CDR1 LGHNA and CDR2 YNFKEQ. The CDR3 covers 16 residues. Trimming pared 1 base from V and 2 bases from J, leaving 9 bases between. The CDR3 region is CASSQGGRAYNSPLHF. The CDR3, as DNA: TGTGCCAGCAGCCAAGGGGGGAGGGCCTATAATTCACCCCTCCACTTT.

The V and J genes are TRBV6-2 or TRBV6-3 and TRBJ2-7; tentative D call: TRBD1 (5 bases). The CDR3 runs 14 residues. From germline, CDR1 is MNHEY and CDR2 SVGEGT. Trimming shortened V by 6 bases and J by 2 bases, and 14 bases separated the two germline ends. In DNA form, the CDR3 reads TGTGCCAGCAGCCCCCGGACAACCACCTACGAGCAGTACTTC. Encoded protein: CASSPRTTTYEQYF.

The chain couples TRBV18 to TRBJ1-2; perhaps TRBD1 as D (5 bases). Trimming took off 6 bases at V and 5 bases at J, with 22 bases between the two ends. The CDR3 has 16 amino acids. The germline CDR1 and CDR2 sequences are KGHSH and LQKENI. DNA for the CDR3: TGTGCCAGCTCCCCGACCCAACAGGTTCACCCTTATGGCTACACCTTC. This translates into CASSPTQQVHPYGYTF.

The chain employs TRBV15 and TRBJ1-3; 7 bases line up with TRBD1. The junction had 14 bases not matched to a gene; V was cut back by 0 bases and J by 0 bases. The germline V gene encodes CDR1 LNHNV and CDR2 YYDKDF (reference sequence). The CDR3 runs 20 residues. The DNA for the CDR3 is TGTGCCACCAGCAGAGAAAAATTACTACAGGGGAGTCCCTCTGGAAACACCATATATTTT. Its protein is CATSREKLLQGSPSGNTIYF.

V gene TRBV12-3 or TRBV12-4 combines with J gene TRBJ2-4, with TRBD1 identical over 10 bases. V shed 7 bases and J 12 bases; nucleotides not matched to a gene: 6. The CDR3 covers 12 residues. The CDR3 sequence is CASTTGQGNQYF. CDR3 DNA sequence: TGTGCCAGCACCACGGGACAGGGGAATCAGTACTTC.

The chain links TRBV11-3 to TRBJ2-1; TRBD1 might be the D (6 bases). CDR3 size: 16 residues. The ends were cut back, 6 bases at V and 2 bases at J, with 17 bases in the middle. The germline V gene encodes CDR1 SGHNT and CDR2 YENEEA. CDR3 residues: CASSPGSGAAYNEQFF. CDR3 bases: TGTGCCAGCAGTCCAGGGTCAGGGGCCGCCTACAATGAGCAGTTCTTC.

The chain is built from TRBV6-5 and TRBJ2-3; 7 bases fit TRBD1. Germline values: CDR1 MNHEY, CDR2 SVGAGI. Trimming removed 7 bases from V and 2 bases from J; junction bases left unmatched: 6. This CDR3 contains 14 residues. The CDR3 DNA reads as TGTGCCAGCAAAGTTGGGACAGTCACAGATACGCAGTATTTT. Its protein product is CASKVGTVTDTQYF.

The chain couples TRBV21-1 to TRBJ2-2; the D call TRBD1 from the table was never checked on the DNA. TRBV21-1 is assigned pseudogene status. There are 17 residues in the CDR3. The CDR3 DNA reads TGTGCCAGCAGCAAAGGCGAGCAGGGCGCGAACACCGGGGAGCTGTTTTTT. Translation: CASSKGEQGANTGELFF.

This clone showed up just a few times. Other DNA sequences from this sample encode an identical CDR3 as well. The chain employs TRBV6-5 and TRBJ1-1; the match to TRBD1 covers 8 bases. Germline V CDR1 and CDR2: MNHEY, SVGAGI. The CDR3 loop spans 13 amino acids. Unmatched junction bases numbered 6, after V lost 6 bases and J lost 6 bases. CDR3 in DNA: TGTGCCAGCAGCCAAGGACAGGGCGCTGAAGCTTTCTTT. This translates into CASSQGQGAEAFF.

The J gene is TRBJ2-7, the V gene TRBV18, with TRBD2 as a possible D gene (6 bases). The CDR3 length is 16 residues. CDR1 and CDR2 (germline): KGHSH, LQKENI. The ends were cut back, 2 bases at V and 3 bases at J, with 17 bases in the middle. The CDR3 reads CASSPYWDSGHYEQYF. CDR3 DNA: TGTGCCAGCTCACCATATTGGGACTCAGGGCACTACGAGCAGTACTTC.